Detailed here is one TCR beta chain. The junction shows a germline mismatch at one end, possibly a read error. The CDR3 has 14 residues. Germline CDR1 is LGHNT and CDR2 is FRNRAP. The record originates from a study of blood T cells in healthy people across ages. Study context: Every two T cells gave about one barcoded beta molecule via template switching.

Every sample yielded at least 6.5 million isolated PBMCs. For the second PCR, which ran for roughly 6 to 12 cycles, a sample-barcoded 5' primer and a J-beta primer mix were used. Each cDNA was tagged by a template-switch adaptor containing 12 random nucleotides. Sequencing of every sample gave 2.5 million or more CDR3-containing paired-end reads. MiXCR, applied by TCRdb to the 5' RACE reads, yields one record per CDR3 protein. The profile shows 700,000 to 950,000 distinct CDR3 sequences, more than 40% of them singletons. V and J are TRBV12-5 and TRBJ2-7; either TRBD1 or TRBD2 may supply D (5 bases each). Sequenced input: blood. The source of this sequence is a woman in her sixties or seventies in good health. CDR3 nucleotide sequence: TGTGCTGGTGGTTTAGAACGGGGCCTCTACGAGCAGTACTTC. This sequence encodes CAGGLERGLYEQYF.